This TCR beta chain emerged from a study of T cells in Graves' hyperthyroidism and ophthalmopathy. Among ophthalmopathy patients, the Clinical Activity Score reached at least 3, the NOSPECS grade reached at least 4, and duration remained under 3 months. Study observations and caveats: The majority of expanded thyroid clonotypes above 0.001 also appeared in blood.

The germline V and J ends were trimmed by 7 bases and 0 bases, with 12 bases remaining between them. The CDR3 is 14 amino acids. CDR1 and CDR2 (germline): MDHEN, SYDVKM. This clonotype was recorded many times. Its antigen is currently unknown. TCR beta CDR3 region amplification was performed from RNA transcripts. Initially, a first-round RT-PCR of the TCR CDR3 employed the HTBI primer set. TCRdb re-called the multiplex PCR reads through MiXCR, storing one row per CDR3 protein. The sample carries roughly 290,000 distinct CDR3 sequences, 17% recorded once. This rearrangement joins TRBV28 to TRBJ1-1, with D unclear. What was sequenced was blood. The sequence derives from a woman aged 55 to 70 with Graves' ophthalmopathy. CDR3 region: CASTKAQLNTEAFF. CDR3 nucleotide sequence: TGTGCCAGCACTAAGGCACAGCTGAACACTGAAGCTTTCTTT.